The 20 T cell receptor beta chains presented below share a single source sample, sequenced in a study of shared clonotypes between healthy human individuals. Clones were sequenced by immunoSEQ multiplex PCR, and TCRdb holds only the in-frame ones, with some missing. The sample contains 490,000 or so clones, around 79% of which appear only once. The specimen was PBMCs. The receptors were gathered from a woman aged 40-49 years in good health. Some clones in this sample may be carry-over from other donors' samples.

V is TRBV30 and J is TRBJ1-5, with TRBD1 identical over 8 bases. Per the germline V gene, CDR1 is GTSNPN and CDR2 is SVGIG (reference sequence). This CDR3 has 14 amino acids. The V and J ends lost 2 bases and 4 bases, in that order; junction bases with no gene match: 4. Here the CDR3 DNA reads TGTGCCTGGAGTCCAAGACAGGGGAATCAGCCCCAGCATTTT. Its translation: CAWSPRQGNQPQHF.

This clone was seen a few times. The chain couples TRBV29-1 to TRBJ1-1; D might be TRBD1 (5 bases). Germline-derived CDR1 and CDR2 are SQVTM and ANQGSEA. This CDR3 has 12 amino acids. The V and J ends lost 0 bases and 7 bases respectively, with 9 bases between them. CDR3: CSVEDGTYEAFF. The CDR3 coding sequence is TGCAGCGTTGAAGACGGGACTTATGAAGCTTTCTTT.

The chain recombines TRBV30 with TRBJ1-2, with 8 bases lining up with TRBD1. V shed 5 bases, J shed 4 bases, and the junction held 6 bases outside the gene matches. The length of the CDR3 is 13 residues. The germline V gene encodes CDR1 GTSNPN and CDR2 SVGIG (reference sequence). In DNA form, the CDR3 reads TGTGCCTGGGGGGGGGACAGGTTCTATGGCTACACCTTC. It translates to CAWGGDRFYGYTF.

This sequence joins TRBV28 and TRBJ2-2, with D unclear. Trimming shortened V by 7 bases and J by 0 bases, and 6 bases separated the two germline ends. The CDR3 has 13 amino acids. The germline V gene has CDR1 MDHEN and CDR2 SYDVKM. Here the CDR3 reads CASTTANTGELFF. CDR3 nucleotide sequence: TGTGCCAGCACCACAGCGAACACCGGGGAGCTGTTTTTT.

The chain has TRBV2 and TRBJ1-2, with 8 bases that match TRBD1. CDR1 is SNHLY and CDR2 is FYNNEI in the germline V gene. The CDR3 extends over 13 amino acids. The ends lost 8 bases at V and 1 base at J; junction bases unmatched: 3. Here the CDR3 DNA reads TGTGCCAGCGCAGGGGGCCTTAACTATGGCTACACCTTC. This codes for CASAGGLNYGYTF.

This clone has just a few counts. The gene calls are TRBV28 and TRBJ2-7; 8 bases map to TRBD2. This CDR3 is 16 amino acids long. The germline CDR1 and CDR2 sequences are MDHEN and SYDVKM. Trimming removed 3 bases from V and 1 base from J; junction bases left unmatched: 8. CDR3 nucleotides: TGTGCCAGCAGTTTTTCCCTAGCGGGCCTATCCTACGAGCAGTACTTC. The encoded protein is CASSFSLAGLSYEQYF.

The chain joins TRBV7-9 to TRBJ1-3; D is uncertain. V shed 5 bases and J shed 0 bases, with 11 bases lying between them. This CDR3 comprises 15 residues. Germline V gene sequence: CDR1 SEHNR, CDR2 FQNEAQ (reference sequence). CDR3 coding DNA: TGTGCCAGCAGCCTTGCCGCAGTCTCTGGAAACACCATATATTTT. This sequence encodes CASSLAAVSGNTIYF.

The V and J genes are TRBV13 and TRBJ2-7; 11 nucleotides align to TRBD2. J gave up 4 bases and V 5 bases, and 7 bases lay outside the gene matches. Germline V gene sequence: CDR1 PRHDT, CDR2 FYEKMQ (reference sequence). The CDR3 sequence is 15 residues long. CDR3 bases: TGTGCCAGCAGCCCCACTAGCGGGAGCGGGTACGAGCAGTACTTC. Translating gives CASSPTSGSGYEQYF.

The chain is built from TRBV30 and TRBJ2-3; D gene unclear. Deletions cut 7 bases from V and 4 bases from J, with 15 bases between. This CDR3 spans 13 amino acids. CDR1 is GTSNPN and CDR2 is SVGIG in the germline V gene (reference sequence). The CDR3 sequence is CASTDRSADTQYF. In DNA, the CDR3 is TGTGCCTCCACGGATAGGTCAGCAGATACGCAGTATTTT.

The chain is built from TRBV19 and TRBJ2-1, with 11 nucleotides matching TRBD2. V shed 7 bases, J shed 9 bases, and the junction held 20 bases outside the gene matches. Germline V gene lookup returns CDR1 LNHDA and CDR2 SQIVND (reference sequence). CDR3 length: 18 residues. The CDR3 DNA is TGTGCCAGTACCAAGACTAGCGGGACAAGTCCCTACAGTGGTGAGCAGTTCTTC. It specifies CASTKTSGTSPYSGEQFF.

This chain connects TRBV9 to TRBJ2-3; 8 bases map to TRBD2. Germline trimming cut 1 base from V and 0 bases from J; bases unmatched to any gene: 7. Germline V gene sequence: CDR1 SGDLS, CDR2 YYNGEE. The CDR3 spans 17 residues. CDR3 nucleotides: TGTGCCAGCAGCGTACCCATGGCTAGCGGGAGCACAGATACGCAGTATTTT. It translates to CASSVPMASGSTDTQYF.

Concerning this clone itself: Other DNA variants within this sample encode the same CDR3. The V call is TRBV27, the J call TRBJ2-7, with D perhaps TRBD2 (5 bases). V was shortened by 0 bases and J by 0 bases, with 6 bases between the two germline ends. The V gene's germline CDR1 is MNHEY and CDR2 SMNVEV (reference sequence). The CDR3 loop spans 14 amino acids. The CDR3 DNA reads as TGTGCCAGCAGTTTATCGAGGGACTCCTACGAGCAGTACTTC. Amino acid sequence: CASSLSRDSYEQYF.

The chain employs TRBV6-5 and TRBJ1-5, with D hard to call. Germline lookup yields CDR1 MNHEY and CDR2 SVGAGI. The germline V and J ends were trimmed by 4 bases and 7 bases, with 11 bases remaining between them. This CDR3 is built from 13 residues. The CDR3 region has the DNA TGTGCCAGCAGTTTGAGGGCTTACCAGCCCCAGCATTTT. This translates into CASSLRAYQPQHF.

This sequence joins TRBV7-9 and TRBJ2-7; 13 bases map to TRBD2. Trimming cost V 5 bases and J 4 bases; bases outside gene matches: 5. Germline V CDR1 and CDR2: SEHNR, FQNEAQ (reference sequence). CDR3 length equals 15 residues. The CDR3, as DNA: TGTGCCAGCAGCCGAAAACTAGCGGGAGGGTACGAGCAGTACTTC. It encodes CASSRKLAGGYEQYF.

The CDR3: CASSQVGARETQYF. The CDR3, as DNA: TGTGCCAGCAGCCAGGTTGGCGCCCGGGAGACCCAGTACTTC. This chain joins TRBV7-7 and TRBJ2-5; no clear D. Per germline, CDR1 SSHAT and CDR2 FNYEAQ (reference sequence). Trimming pared 5 bases from V and 5 bases from J, leaving 15 bases between. This CDR3 comprises 14 residues.

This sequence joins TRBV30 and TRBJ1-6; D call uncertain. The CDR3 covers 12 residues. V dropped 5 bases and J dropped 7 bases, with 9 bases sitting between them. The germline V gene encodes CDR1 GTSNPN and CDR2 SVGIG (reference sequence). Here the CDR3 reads CAWGRVNSPLHF. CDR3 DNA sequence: TGTGCCTGGGGGAGAGTAAATTCACCCCTCCACTTT.

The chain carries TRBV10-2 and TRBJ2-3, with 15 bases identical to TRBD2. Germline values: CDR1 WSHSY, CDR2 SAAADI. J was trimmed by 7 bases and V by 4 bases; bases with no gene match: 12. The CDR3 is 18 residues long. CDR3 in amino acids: CASSGTSGRALYEYTQYF. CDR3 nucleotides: TGCGCCAGCAGTGGGACTAGCGGGAGGGCCCTTTACGAATATACGCAGTATTTT.

CDR3 amino acids: CASSPETSGYEQYF. CDR3 nucleotide sequence: TGTGCCAGCTCACCAGAGACTAGCGGCTACGAGCAGTACTTC. The J gene is TRBJ2-7, the V gene TRBV18, with TRBD2 identical over 9 bases. The CDR3 has 14 amino acids. Trimming at V came to 2 bases and at J to 3 bases, leaving 2 bases not matched to a gene. The V gene's germline CDR1 is KGHSH and CDR2 LQKENI.

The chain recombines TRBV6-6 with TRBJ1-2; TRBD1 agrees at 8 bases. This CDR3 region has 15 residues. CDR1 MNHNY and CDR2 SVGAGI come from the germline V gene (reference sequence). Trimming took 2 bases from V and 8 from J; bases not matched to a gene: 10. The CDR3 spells CASSYRTGPPSGYTF. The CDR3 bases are TGTGCCAGCAGTTACAGGACAGGGCCCCCCTCCGGCTACACCTTC.

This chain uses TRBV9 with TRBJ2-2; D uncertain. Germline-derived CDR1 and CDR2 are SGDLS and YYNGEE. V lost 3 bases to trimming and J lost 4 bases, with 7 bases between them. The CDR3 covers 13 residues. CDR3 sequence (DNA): TGTGCCAGCAGCGCCGCTTTCACCGGGGAGCTGTTTTTT. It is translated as CASSAAFTGELFF.